These 10 T cell receptor beta chains were sequenced from one sample in a study of T cell repertoires in cytomegalovirus infection. TCRdb called the reads again in MiXCR, with one record for every CDR3 protein. The sample consists of about 770,000 distinct CDR3 sequences, about 27% of them appearing once. The antigens these receptors bind are not known. The sequencing used cultured CD8+ T cells from PBMCs, collected from culture after CMV antigen stimulation. These receptor sequences come from a human donor in good health (CMV status not recorded). Some clones in this sample may be carry-over from other donors' samples.

This rearrangement joins TRBV20-1 to TRBJ2-1; no reliable D call. Germline values: CDR1 DFQATT, CDR2 SNEGSKA (reference sequence). The V gene lost 3 bases and the J gene lost 0 bases, with 15 bases spanning the gap. The CDR3 is 16 residues long. CDR3 protein: CSARISGGSSYNEQFF. Here the CDR3 DNA reads TGCAGTGCTAGGATCTCCGGCGGCAGCTCCTACAATGAGCAGTTCTTC.

This clonotype was detected many times. The genes are TRBV7-2 and TRBJ2-1; 10 bases line up with TRBD2. The V and J ends lost 7 bases and 8 bases, in that order; junction bases with no gene match: 17. The CDR3 runs 17 residues. The germline V gene encodes CDR1 SGHTA and CDR2 FQGNSA. CDR3 loop: CASILSGGPALRYEQFF. The DNA for the CDR3 is TGTGCCAGCATCCTTAGCGGGGGGCCAGCCCTCCGCTATGAGCAGTTCTTC.

The chain uses TRBV20-1 and TRBJ2-3, with 8 bases matching TRBD1. Germline CDR1 and CDR2: DFQATT and SNEGSKA (reference sequence). This CDR3 is built from 15 residues. The junction had 6 bases not matched to a gene; V was cut back by 0 bases and J by 4 bases. The CDR3 bases are TGCAGTGCTAGAGACCTCAGGGGGCCCCCAGATACGCAGTATTTT. Its translation: CSARDLRGPPDTQYF.

J is TRBJ2-7 and V is TRBV10-3, with TRBD2 as a possible D gene (6 bases). The V end was cut by 9 bases, the J end by 2 bases, with 17 bases between. The CDR3 is made up of 14 amino acids. The germline CDR1 and CDR2 sequences are ENHRY and SYGVKD. CDR3 sequence (DNA): TGTGCCATTCTAGCGAAGGGGCAGCCCTACGAGCAGTACTTC. Translated, it gives CAILAKGQPYEQYF.

This clonotype was detected only a few times. This chain links TRBV7-8 with TRBJ2-5; TRBD2 is a possible D gene (6 bases). Germline CDR1 reads SGHVS; CDR2 reads FQNEAQ. The CDR3 is 15 residues long. Between the trimmed V and J ends, which lost 5 bases and 5 bases, there was a span of 18 bases. CDR3 residues: CASSPRRVREETQYF. CDR3 sequence (DNA): TGTGCCAGCAGCCCTAGACGAGTCCGGGAGGAGACCCAGTACTTC.

V is TRBV2 and J is TRBJ2-1; no clear D. This CDR3 comprises 16 residues. Trimming shortened V by 3 bases and J by 8 bases, and 20 bases separated the two germline ends. Germline loops: CDR1 SNHLY, CDR2 FYNNEI. The CDR3 region is CASSDQDRYLHHEQFF. CDR3 DNA sequence: TGTGCCAGCAGTGACCAGGACCGCTACCTCCACCATGAGCAGTTCTTC.

The genes are TRBV19 and TRBJ1-2; TRBD1 is a possible D gene (5 bases). This CDR3 region has 15 residues. CDR1 and CDR2 from the germline V gene are LNHDA and SQIVND (reference sequence). The V and J ends lost 3 bases and 1 base respectively, with 12 bases between them. CDR3 protein: CASSIGTAVNYGYTF. CDR3 bases: TGTGCCAGTAGTATCGGGACGGCAGTTAACTATGGCTACACCTTC.

V gene TRBV27 combines with J gene TRBJ2-7; 15 nucleotides agree with TRBD2. This CDR3 comprises 14 residues. Per germline, CDR1 MNHEY and CDR2 SMNVEV (reference sequence). Unmatched junction bases numbered 3, after V lost 4 bases and J lost 8 bases. CDR3 protein: CASSSGLAGGKQYV. As DNA, the CDR3 is TGTGCCAGCAGTTCGGGACTAGCGGGGGGAAAGCAGTACGTC.

The chain has TRBV2 and TRBJ2-4; D assignment may be TRBD1 or TRBD2 (5 bases each). The CDR3 is 13 residues long. The V end was cut by 11 bases, the J end by 2 bases, with 13 bases between. Germline CDR1 SNHLY, CDR2 FYNNEI. The CDR3 is CAGGKRTKNIQYF. DNA of the CDR3: TGTGCCGGGGGAAAAAGGACCAAAAACATTCAGTACTTC.

The gene calls are TRBV5-1 and TRBJ1-1, with D possibly being TRBD1 (5 bases). The CDR3 extends over 16 amino acids. Germline CDR1 is SGHRS and CDR2 is YFSETQ. V dropped 4 bases and J dropped 0 bases, with 16 bases sitting between them. DNA for the CDR3: TGCGCCAGCAGCCCACTACCGGGGGGGATGAACACTGAAGCTTTCTTT. It specifies CASSPLPGGMNTEAFF.